A selection of T cell receptor beta chains follows, all from one sample in a study of identifying expanded T cells in peripheral blood. Here immunoSEQ multiplex PCR was the method, and the copy in TCRdb shows in-frame clones only, minus some. The sample lists roughly 120,000 clones, 88% seen once, with 7.5% to 10% in the top ten. Sequences were obtained from blood. These receptors were obtained from a person aged 18-70 years in good health. The CDR3 runs from the conserved cysteine through the conserved F or W. A D gene is named only where the DNA matches it firmly. Expanded clones are given a class, and other clones once, few, many or no size at all.

NA NA TRBJ1-5 TRBV28 CASSFQDWDQPQHF TGTGCCAGCAGTTTTCAGGACTGGGATCAGCCCCAGCATTTT
NA NA TRBJ1-1 TRBV27 CASSLQGMDTEAFF TGTGCCAGCAGTTTACAGGGGATGGACACTGAAGCTTTCTTT
NA NA TRBJ1-5 TRBV6-4 CASSVGWGSQPQHF TGTGCCAGCAGTGTGGGTTGGGGGTCCCAGCCCCAGCATTTT
NA NA TRBJ2-5 TRBV5-4 CARQETQYF TGTGCCAGACAAGAGACCCAGTACTTC
NA NA TRBJ2-2 TRBV9 CASSVAASMAGELFF TGTGCCAGCAGCGTAGCCGCGAGCATGGCCGGGGAGCTGTTTTTT
NA NA TRBJ1-5 TRBV30 CAWSVGSGFNQPQHF TGTGCCTGGAGTGTGGGCTCCGGGTTCAATCAGCCCCAGCATTTT
NA NA TRBJ2-3 TRBV5-1 CASSRQASDTQYF TGCGCCAGCAGCCGACAGGCGTCAGATACGCAGTATTTT
NA many TRBJ2-4 TRBV11-2 CASSLDQIIQYF TGTGCCAGCAGCTTAGACCAAATCATTCAGTACTTC
TRBD2 NA TRBJ2-1 TRBV7-9 CASSSRLAVYNEQFF TGTGCCAGCAGCTCTCGACTAGCGGTTTACAATGAGCAGTTCTTC
NA NA TRBJ1-2 TRBV4-1 CASSQERSRGPSGYTF TGCGCCAGCAGCCAAGAGAGGAGTCGGGGTCCTAGTGGCTACACCTTC
NA NA TRBJ1-1 TRBV27 CASSLRAGSNTEAFF TGTGCCAGCAGTTTACGGGCAGGGTCGAACACTGAAGCTTTCTTT
NA NA TRBJ2-7 TRBV6-6 CASRERDVSYEQYF TGTGCCAGCAGAGAGAGGGACGTTTCCTACGAGCAGTACTTC
NA NA TRBJ1-2 TRBV28 CASSPPRPNYGYTF TGTGCCAGCAGTCCCCCTCGCCCGAACTATGGCTACACCTTC
NA NA TRBJ1-2 TRBV27 CASSFSGVGGYTF TGTGCCAGCAGTTTCAGTGGCGTTGGTGGCTACACCTTC
NA NA TRBJ1-1 TRBV10-1 CASSESLGVVRTEAFF TGCGCCAGCAGTGAGTCGCTCGGGGTGGTCCGCACTGAAGCTTTCTTT
NA NA TRBJ1-1 TRBV7-2 CASSHRDPGDTEAFF TGTGCCAGCAGCCACCGGGATCCCGGGGACACTGAAGCTTTCTTT